The rows below give T cell receptor beta chains drawn from one sample of a study of OX40 agonist ivuxolimab in advanced cancers. Produced via immunoSEQ multiplex PCR; TCRdb's table is partial and in-frame only. This repertoire shows around 70,000 clones, 81% found once; its top ten account for about 5%. This specimen consisted of CD4+ or CD8+ T cells sorted from blood, obtained in a trial of the OX40 agonist ivuxolimab. All receptors come from an adult with an advanced solid tumor such as melanoma, head and neck, liver or kidney cancer. The CDR3 runs from the conserved cysteine through the conserved F or W. D genes are given only for firm matches. Some rows have no size entry. The others give once, few or many, or a class for an expanded clone.

v_gene	len	d_gene	abundance	j_gene	CDR3aa	CDR3nt
TRBV5-1	15	.	once	TRBJ2-2	CASSPTGINTGELFF	TGCGCCAGCAGCCCAACAGGGATCAACACCGGGGAGCTGTTTTTT
TRBV30	13	.	.	TRBJ1-5	CAWSGGSNQPQHF	TGTGCCTGGAGTGGAGGGAGCAATCAGCCCCAGCATTTT
TRBV21-1	15	.	once	TRBJ2-7	CASSPPDQKLYEQYF	TGTGCCAGCAGCCCCCCGGACCAAAAATTATACGAGCAGTACTTC
TRBV6-1	13	.	few	TRBJ2-5	CASIPMGAETQYF	TGTGCCAGCATCCCTATGGGCGCAGAGACCCAGTACTTC
TRBV4-2	16	TRBD2	once	TRBJ2-1	CASSQDTSGYYNEQFF	TGTGCCAGCAGCCAAGACACTAGCGGATATTACAATGAGCAGTTCTTC
TRBV7-9	13	.	.	TRBJ1-4	CASSLEPNEKLFF	TGTGCCAGCAGCTTAGAACCTAATGAAAAACTGTTTTTT
TRBV7-8	16	.	.	TRBJ2-4	CASSLAFNAFKNIQYF	TGTGCCAGCAGCTTAGCGTTTAACGCCTTTAAAAACATTCAGTACTTC
TRBV25-1	16	.	.	TRBJ2-2	CASSEFFTANTGELFF	TGTGCCAGCAGTGAATTTTTCACCGCGAACACCGGGGAGCTGTTTTTT
TRBV18	16	.	.	TRBJ1-4	CASSPGGAASNEKLFF	TGTGCCAGCTCACCGGGCGGGGCCGCATCTAATGAAAAACTGTTTTTT
TRBV9	14	.	.	TRBJ1-4	CASSGATTNEKLFF	TGTGCCAGCAGCGGGGCAACAACTAATGAAAAACTGTTTTTT
TRBV4-1	19	TRBD1	few	TRBJ2-1	CASSQEAGQGGGRYNEQFF	TGCGCCAGCAGCCAAGAAGCGGGACAGGGTGGGGGGAGATACAATGAGCAGTTCTTC
TRBV27	15	.	.	TRBJ2-2	CASSFGGWLTGELFF	TGTGCCAGCAGTTTTGGGGGCTGGTTGACCGGGGAGCTGTTTTTT
TRBV15	16	TRBD1	.	TRBJ1-3	CATSREDRLSGNTIYF	TGTGCCACCAGCAGGGAGGACAGGCTTTCTGGAAACACCATATATTTT
TRBV6-5	14	.	.	TRBJ1-2	CASSSDSRDYGYTF	TGTGCCAGCAGCTCGGACAGTAGGGACTATGGCTACACCTTC
TRBV5-1	14	.	.	TRBJ2-1	CASSDPSSYNEQFF	TGCGCCAGCAGCGACCCGAGCTCCTACAATGAGCAGTTCTTC
TRBV19	12	.	.	TRBJ2-5	CASSIGRETQYF	TGTGCCAGTAGTATCGGTCGAGAGACCCAGTACTTC
TRBV6-1	13	.	.	TRBJ2-3	CASKIGSTDTQYF	TGTGCCAGCAAAATTGGTAGCACAGATACGCAGTATTTT
TRBV2	15	.	.	TRBJ1-3	CASSDQGTSGNTIYF	TGTGCCAGCAGTGATCAGGGAACCTCTGGAAACACCATATATTTT
TRBV6-1	15	.	.	TRBJ1-6	CASKGGRSYNSPLHF	TGTGCCAGCAAGGGGGGCAGATCTTATAATTCACCCCTCCACTTT
TRBV7-8	14	TRBD1	.	TRBJ1-6	CASSAQGVNSPLHF	TGTGCCAGCAGCGCACAGGGGGTAAATTCACCCCTCCACTTT
TRBV5-8	15	TRBD1	.	TRBJ1-4	CASSLTGTAQVKLFF	TGTGCCAGCAGCCTGACCGGGACAGCGCAAGTAAAACTGTTTTTT
TRBV19	17	TRBD1	.	TRBJ2-1	CASSTLTGGGGYNEQFF	TGTGCCAGTAGTACACTGACAGGGGGCGGGGGCTACAATGAGCAGTTCTTC
TRBV30	14	.	.	TRBJ2-1	CAWVQGGSYNEQFF	TGTGCCTGGGTACAGGGAGGCTCCTACAATGAGCAGTTCTTC
TRBV5-1	15	TRBD2	many	TRBJ2-7	CASRLLAGENYEQYF	TGCGCCAGCAGACTACTAGCGGGAGAGAACTACGAGCAGTACTTC
TRBV5-1	14	.	.	TRBJ1-2	CASSLGPEEIINTF	TGCGCCAGCAGCTTGGGACCGGAAGAAATTATAAACACCTTC
TRBV5-1	14	TRBD1	.	TRBJ1-2	CASSPQGVDYGYTF	TGCGCCAGCAGCCCTCAGGGGGTTGACTATGGCTACACCTTC
TRBV2	15	.	.	TRBJ2-3	CASSKNHPSLDTQYF	TGTGCCAGCAGCAAGAATCACCCGTCCTTAGATACGCAGTATTTT
TRBV7-3	14	.	once	TRBJ2-6	CASSRGSGANVLTF	TGTGCCAGCAGCCGCGGCTCTGGGGCCAACGTCCTGACTTTC
TRBV5-6	15	.	.	TRBJ1-1	CASSLGPRGNTEAFF	TGTGCCAGCAGTTTGGGACCGAGAGGGAACACTGAAGCTTTCTTT
TRBV28	15	.	.	TRBJ2-2	CASSFAGAGTGELFF	TGTGCCAGCAGTTTCGCAGGGGCCGGCACCGGGGAGCTGTTTTTT
TRBV7-6	15	.	.	TRBJ2-6	CASSWTDSGANVLTF	TGTGCCAGCAGCTGGACAGACTCTGGGGCCAACGTCCTGACTTTC
TRBV5-5	15	.	.	TRBJ1-2	CASSLAPVEGYGYTF	TGTGCCAGCAGCTTGGCTCCGGTCGAAGGCTATGGCTACACCTTC
TRBV10-3	17	.	.	TRBJ1-2	CAISNQGTREANYGYTF	TGTGCCATCAGTAATCAGGGAACCCGGGAGGCTAACTATGGCTACACCTTC
TRBV7-9	11	.	.	TRBJ1-1	CASAKNTEAFF	TGTGCCAGCGCGAAGAACACTGAAGCTTTCTTT
TRBV7-9	15	.	.	TRBJ2-3	CASSLDGLVGDTQYF	TGTGCCAGCAGCTTAGACGGGCTAGTGGGTGATACGCAGTATTTT
TRBV29-1	16	TRBD1	.	TRBJ1-1	CSVVSGQGSVGTEAFF	TGCAGCGTTGTCTCGGGACAGGGGAGTGTTGGCACTGAAGCTTTCTTT
TRBV5-1	17	.	.	TRBJ1-1	CASSLAFGQVLGTEAFF	TGCGCCAGCAGCTTGGCGTTCGGGCAGGTGTTGGGCACTGAAGCTTTCTTT
TRBV5-4	16	.	.	TRBJ2-5	CASSLGGAGGRETQYF	TGTGCCAGCAGCTTAGGGGGGGCAGGGGGGCGAGAGACCCAGTACTTC
TRBV19	15	.	.	TRBJ2-1	CASSIRRNSYNEQFF	TGTGCCAGTAGTATTCGGCGGAATTCCTACAATGAGCAGTTCTTC
TRBV5-1	14	.	.	TRBJ2-7	CASSLGQDYYEQYF	TGCGCCAGCAGCTTGGGACAGGACTACTACGAGCAGTACTTC
TRBV10-3	15	TRBD2	.	TRBJ2-5	CAISVLAGEEETQYF	TGTGCCATCAGTGTTTTAGCGGGGGAAGAAGAGACCCAGTACTTC
TRBV5-1	16	.	.	TRBJ1-1	CASRVQGPTMNTEAFF	TGCGCCAGCAGAGTACAAGGACCGACTATGAACACTGAAGCTTTCTTT
TRBV11-2	14	TRBD1	.	TRBJ2-5	CASSSSTGGETQYF	TGTGCCAGCAGCTCGTCGACAGGGGGGGAGACCCAGTACTTC
TRBV2	13	.	few	TRBJ1-4	CASSEAETIYGFF	TGTGCCAGCAGTGAGGCAGAAACAATTTACGGGTTTTTT
TRBV27	12	.	.	TRBJ2-1	CASKYEGGSQFF	TGTGCCAGCAAATACGAGGGGGGTAGTCAGTTCTTC
TRBV2	14	TRBD1	.	TRBJ2-5	CASSQGVWQETQYF	TGTGCCAGCAGTCAGGGGGTTTGGCAAGAGACCCAGTACTTC
TRBV6-1	16	.	.	TRBJ1-3	CASSAAHYGTGNTIYF	TGTGCCAGCAGTGCGGCTCACTATGGAACTGGAAACACCATATATTTT
TRBV5-4	16	TRBD1	.	TRBJ1-2	CASSSGSGRGSHGYTF	TGTGCCAGCAGCTCGGGTTCAGGCAGGGGGTCTCATGGCTACACCTTC
TRBV2	15	.	.	TRBJ1-4	CATARASATNEKLFF	TGTGCCACCGCACGGGCATCCGCAACTAATGAAAAACTGTTTTTT
TRBV10-3	15	.	.	TRBJ2-7	CAISDVGRKGYEQYF	TGTGCCATCAGTGATGTGGGCAGAAAAGGCTACGAGCAGTACTTC
TRBV21-1	14	.	.	TRBJ2-3	CASSKRGITDTQYF	TGTGCCAGCAGCAAAAGAGGGATCACAGATACGCAGTATTTT
TRBV7-3	14	.	.	TRBJ2-7	CASSLGGPYYEQYF	TGTGCCAGCAGCTTAGGGGGGCCTTACTACGAGCAGTACTTC
TRBV30	13	.	many	TRBJ1-2	CAWYVEGGYGYTF	TGTGCCTGGTACGTCGAGGGGGGCTATGGCTACACCTTC
TRBV5-1	15	TRBD2	.	TRBJ2-1	CASSLAGGIYNEQFF	TGCGCCAGCAGCTTAGCGGGGGGGATCTACAATGAGCAGTTCTTC
TRBV27	13	.	few	TRBJ1-5	CATGTYSNQPQHF	TGTGCCACCGGGACATATAGCAATCAGCCCCAGCATTTT
TRBV29-1	14	TRBD1	.	TRBJ2-7	CSVPTTGKPYEQYF	TGCAGCGTACCTACGACAGGGAAACCCTACGAGCAGTACTTC
TRBV11-2	16	TRBD1	.	TRBJ2-5	CASGLDPGDRSETQYF	TGTGCCAGCGGCTTAGACCCAGGGGACAGGTCAGAGACCCAGTACTTC
TRBV9	14	TRBD2	.	TRBJ2-7	CASSPGTKTYEQYF	TGTGCCAGCAGCCCCGGGACTAAAACCTACGAGCAGTACTTC
TRBV5-1	14	TRBD2	.	TRBJ2-3	CASSMGLDTDTQYF	TGCGCCAGCAGCATGGGACTAGACACAGATACGCAGTATTTT
TRBV5-1	13	TRBD1	.	TRBJ1-2	CASSAGQDYGYTF	TGCGCCAGCAGCGCGGGACAGGACTATGGCTACACCTTC